The 6 T cell receptor beta chains reported below all come from one sample, sequenced in a study of T cell responses to AZD1222 COVID-19 vaccine. Clones were sequenced by immunoSEQ multiplex PCR, and TCRdb holds only the in-frame ones, with some missing. The sample shows about 150,000 clones, roughly nine tenths of them seen only once. The material sequenced was peripheral blood, taken 28 days after the second AZD1222 dose. These TCRs come from an adult who received the AZD1222 COVID-19 vaccine.

The chain uses TRBV15 and TRBJ2-6; 7 bases map to TRBD1. Germline loops: CDR1 LNHNV, CDR2 YYDKDF (reference sequence). The CDR3 runs to 14 residues. V trimming: 3 bases; J trimming: 9 bases; junction bases outside the gene matches: 5. The CDR3 DNA follows: TGTGCCACCAGCAGGGGACAGACCCACAACGTCCTGACTTTC. It translates to CATSRGQTHNVLTF.

This clone was recorded a few times. The chain has TRBV19 and TRBJ1-6; D gene unclear. Trimming removed 10 bases from V and 9 bases from J, with 19 bases in between. The CDR3 loop spans 14 amino acids. Germline V CDR1 and CDR2: LNHDA, SQIVND (reference sequence). Written as DNA, the CDR3 is TGTGCCACACAGCCAACCGGGTGGGGTTCACCCCTCCACTTT. As protein: CATQPTGWGSPLHF.

The CDR3 sequence is CSVEFRDYEQYF. DNA for the CDR3: TGCAGCGTTGAATTCCGCGATTACGAGCAGTACTTC. V gene TRBV29-1 combines with J gene TRBJ2-7, with D unresolved. From germline, CDR1 is SQVTM and CDR2 ANQGSEA. The CDR3 runs 12 residues. Deletions cut 2 bases from V and 4 bases from J, with 9 bases between.

This chain uses TRBV5-6 with TRBJ2-7; D is uncertain. Germline CDR1 reads SGHDT; CDR2 reads YYEEEE. The CDR3 has 14 amino acids. Trimming cost V 1 base and J 2 bases, with 10 bases left between them. CDR3 sequence reads: CASSLWHDTYEQYF. The CDR3 bases are TGTGCCAGCAGCTTGTGGCACGATACCTACGAGCAGTACTTC. The full variable domain, rest sourced from reference TRBV5-6 and TRBJ2-7, is DAGVTQSPTHLIKTRGQQVTLRCSPKSGHDTVSWYQQALGQGPQFIFQYYEEEERQRGNFPDRFSGHQFPNYSSELNVNALLLGDSALYLCASSLWHDTYEQYFGPGTRLTVT.

The chain has TRBV6-5 and TRBJ2-1, with D possibly TRBD2 on 6 matching bases. The CDR3 consists of 13 residues. The V and J ends lost 8 bases and 2 bases respectively, with 10 bases between them. CDR1 and CDR2 (germline): MNHEY, SVGAGI. CDR3 DNA sequence: TGTGCCAGCTCGGCTAGCGCCTACAATGAGCAGTTCTTC. Translating gives CASSASAYNEQFF.

The gene calls are TRBV30 and TRBJ1-6, with D maybe TRBD1 (5 bases). The CDR3 has 14 residues. From germline, CDR1 is GTSNPN and CDR2 SVGIG (reference sequence). The V end lost 0 bases, the J end lost 7 bases, and 10 bases lay between the germline ends. CDR3 sequence reads: CAWSVGDRNSPLHF. CDR3 nucleotides: TGTGCCTGGAGTGTAGGTGACAGAAATTCACCCCTCCACTTT.